These T cell receptor beta chains were read from a single sample in a study of cytomegalovirus exposure and HLA in healthy donors. Measured with immunoSEQ multiplex PCR; TCRdb has only the in-frame clones, and not every one. The sample has roughly 87,000 clones, around 75% seen once. Sequenced material: PBMCs. Receptors were obtained from a middle-aged woman in good health and CMV-seropositive. Each CDR3 is given with its conserved first and last residue. A D gene is named only where the DNA matches it firmly. Part of the rows lack a size; the others show once, few, many or a class for expanded clones.

clone size	V gene	J gene	D gene	CDR3 protein	CDR3 DNA
.	TRBV5-4	TRBJ2-5	TRBD1	CASSPSGQGGETQYF	TGTGCCAGCAGCCCGTCGGGACAGGGAGGAGAGACCCAGTACTTC
.	TRBV11-2	TRBJ1-1	TRBD1	CASSLERTGGTEAFF	TGTGCCAGCAGCCTCGAACGGACAGGCGGGACTGAAGCTTTCTTT
.	TRBV6-5	TRBJ2-1	.	CASSPAGASYNEQFF	TGTGCCAGCAGTCCCGCGGGGGCCTCCTACAATGAGCAGTTCTTC
.	TRBV6-5	TRBJ1-5	.	CASRRGNQPQHF	TGTGCCAGCAGGAGGGGGAATCAGCCCCAGCATTTT
.	TRBV7-9	TRBJ1-1	.	CASSVKGIEAFF	TGTGCCAGCAGCGTCAAGGGGATTGAAGCTTTCTTT
once	TRBV4-1	TRBJ2-7	TRBD1	CASSHAGTVFSEQYF	TGCGCCAGCAGCCACGCCGGGACAGTCTTTAGCGAGCAGTACTTC
.	TRBV6-5	TRBJ2-7	TRBD2	CASSSGLAGGEQYF	TGTGCCAGCAGTTCAGGACTAGCGGGAGGGGAGCAGTACTTC
.	TRBV20-1	TRBJ2-7	TRBD1	CSASDRVEQYF	TGCAGTGCTTCAGACAGGGTCGAGCAGTACTTC
.	TRBV28	TRBJ2-7	TRBD1	CASSLWDRGIIYEQYF	TGTGCCAGCAGCCTATGGGACAGGGGTATAATTTACGAGCAGTACTTC
.	TRBV5-1	TRBJ1-1	TRBD1	CASSLLTGDAEAFF	TGCGCCAGCAGCTTGCTCACAGGGGACGCTGAAGCTTTCTTT
.	TRBV21-1	TRBJ1-2	.	CASSKGSQGYTF	TGTGCCAGCAGCAAAGGGAGTCAGGGCTACACCTTC
few	TRBV7-6	TRBJ2-5	.	CASSLSRQETQYF	TGTGCCAGCAGCTTGTCCAGACAAGAGACCCAGTACTTC
.	TRBV5-1	TRBJ2-2	.	CASSTRPGELFF	TGCGCCAGCAGCACACGCCCCGGGGAGCTGTTTTTT
few	TRBV27	TRBJ2-1	.	CASSLLDASVTGYNEQFF	TGTGCCAGCAGTTTATTGGATGCTAGCGTAACCGGGTACAATGAGCAGTTCTTC
once	TRBV7-8	TRBJ1-1	.	CASSLEGSMNTEAFF	TGTGCCAGCAGCTTAGAAGGGAGCATGAACACTGAAGCTTTCTTT
.	TRBV4-1	TRBJ1-1	.	CASSQSGDTEAFF	TGCGCCAGCAGCCAATCCGGAGACACTGAAGCTTTCTTT
.	TRBV6-4	TRBJ2-2	.	CASSGSRVAGELFF	TGTGCCAGCAGTGGCTCCAGGGTCGCCGGGGAGCTGTTTTTT
.	TRBV18	TRBJ1-1	TRBD1	CASSQPGQDGTEAFF	TGTGCCAGCTCCCAACCTGGACAGGATGGTACTGAAGCTTTCTTT
.	TRBV29-1	TRBJ1-2	.	CSVGLQVEGVGYTF	TGCAGCGTTGGACTACAGGTCGAGGGGGTAGGCTACACCTTC
.	TRBV7-6	TRBJ2-1	.	CASSLGAGTTYNEQFF	TGTGCCAGCAGCTTAGGGGCCGGGACAACCTACAATGAGCAGTTCTTC
.	TRBV6-6	TRBJ1-2	.	CASRSPAGGYTF	TGTGCCAGCAGATCCCCGGCGGGGGGCTACACCTTC
.	TRBV12-5	TRBJ1-5	TRBD1	CASGSPGGKRTQPQHF	TGTGCTAGTGGGAGTCCAGGGGGCAAACGCACTCAGCCCCAGCATTTT
.	TRBV7-9	TRBJ2-1	.	CASRSTGGSPYNEQFF	TGTGCCAGCAGGTCGACTGGGGGGAGCCCCTACAATGAGCAGTTCTTC
.	TRBV6-1	TRBJ1-1	TRBD1	CASTATGGSPEAFF	TGTGCCAGCACCGCAACAGGGGGATCGCCTGAAGCTTTCTTT
.	TRBV2	TRBJ2-1	TRBD2	CASSGTSGIDEQFF	TGTGCCAGCAGCGGGACTAGCGGTATCGATGAGCAGTTCTTC
.	TRBV4-3	TRBJ2-5	TRBD1	CASSPGTGTLETQYF	TGCGCCAGCAGCCCAGGGACAGGGACCTTAGAGACCCAGTACTTC